The T cell receptor (beta chain) under discussion was sequenced for a study of PD-L1 blockade in urothelial cancer. Whole-study context: Blood analysis took place 3 weeks (second dose) and 6 weeks after treatment start.

With V trimmed by 3 bases and J by 4 bases, 7 bases remained unmatched. The CDR3 extends over 15 amino acids. The germline V gene has CDR1 SGDLS and CDR2 YYNGEE. Assay used: immunoSEQ multiplex PCR; TCRdb lists only in-frame clones, some missing. The repertoire holds about 100,000 clones, with about 89% as singletons. This specimen consisted of PBMCs, obtained around atezolizumab (anti-PD-L1) treatment. This clonotype originated in an elderly woman with urothelial cancer. V gene TRBV9 combines with J gene TRBJ2-1; TRBD1 aligns across 7 bases. CDR3 sequence reads: CASSEKGQIYNEQFF. The CDR3 DNA reads as TGTGCCAGCAGCGAGAAGGGACAGATATACAATGAGCAGTTCTTC.